These 20 T cell receptor beta chains were all obtained from the same sample, sequenced in a study of T cell changes during pregnancy in multiple sclerosis (dated by TCRdb to between 2018 and 2020). Receptor libraries were prepared by the immunoSEQ multiplex PCR assay. Drawn from immuneACCESS, this table holds only the in-frame rearrangements with V and J called that TCRdb kept. Clones are partly lost; checked studies trace under half to an unresolved V gene and leave the rest unexplained. Here the sample has over 100,000 clones; about 94% occur a single time. 1.5% of the sample belongs to the ten largest clones. The sequences come from peripheral blood, collected in the third trimester of pregnancy. Receptor source: a female donor with multiple sclerosis, enrolled in a pregnancy study.

The chain employs TRBV6-6 and TRBJ2-5, with 9 bases matching TRBD2. Per germline, CDR1 MNHNY and CDR2 SVGAGI (reference sequence). CDR3 length equals 15 residues. The trim removed 2 bases at V and 5 bases at J, leaving 6 bases unmatched. The CDR3 reads CASSYGGGAWETQYF. CDR3 nucleotides: TGTGCCAGCAGTTACGGCGGGGGGGCCTGGGAGACCCAGTACTTC.

V is TRBV5-6 and J is TRBJ2-3, with 15 positions matching TRBD2. Looked up from germline, CDR1 is SGHDT and CDR2 is YYEEEE. The CDR3 extends over 18 amino acids. V shed 3 bases and J 3 bases; nucleotides not matched to a gene: 8. CDR3 coding DNA: TGTGCCAGCAGCTCCAGGACTAGCGGGGGGGCGTCGACAGATACGCAGTATTTT. Encoded protein: CASSSRTSGGASTDTQYF.

The chain links TRBV5-1 to TRBJ2-1, with 10 bases aligning to TRBD2. The CDR3 has 17 residues. The junction had 6 bases not matched to a gene; V was cut back by 0 bases and J by 3 bases. CDR1 is SGHRS, CDR2 YFSETQ, per germline. The CDR3 sequence: CASSLDPSGRGYNEQFF. The CDR3 coding sequence is TGCGCCAGCAGCTTGGATCCGAGCGGGAGGGGCTACAATGAGCAGTTCTTC.

The V and J genes are TRBV11-2 and TRBJ2-7; 9 bases agree with TRBD1. Per the germline V gene, CDR1 is SGHAT and CDR2 is FQNNGV. CDR3 length: 16 residues. V shed 4 bases and J 2 bases; nucleotides not matched to a gene: 9. The CDR3 protein is CASSSVSGTGPYEQYF. The CDR3 DNA reads TGTGCCAGCAGCTCCGTCTCTGGGACAGGGCCCTACGAGCAGTACTTC.

This chain joins TRBV19 and TRBJ1-2; D is possibly TRBD1 (5 bases). Germline V CDR1 and CDR2: LNHDA, SQIVND (reference sequence). The V and J ends lost 6 bases and 6 bases respectively, with 17 bases between them. The CDR3 covers 14 residues. The CDR3: CASRPEGGANGYTF. CDR3 bases: TGTGCCAGTAGGCCCGAGGGAGGGGCGAATGGCTACACCTTC.

This chain uses TRBV5-1 with TRBJ2-3; TRBD2 matches 10 bases. Germline trimming cut 3 bases from V and 5 bases from J; bases unmatched to any gene: 3. The germline CDR1 and CDR2 sequences are SGHRS and YFSETQ. The CDR3 contains 14 residues. DNA for the CDR3: TGCGCCAGCAGCTCCGGACTAGCGGTAGATACGCAGTATTTT. Its translation: CASSSGLAVDTQYF.

This clone has a single count. The gene calls are TRBV6-5 and TRBJ2-2, with 9 bases fitting TRBD2. After removal of 7 bases from V and 8 bases from J, the junction contained 11 bases not matched to a gene. Germline V gene lookup returns CDR1 MNHEY and CDR2 SVGAGI. This CDR3 has 15 amino acids. CDR3 DNA: TGTGCCAGCACGGCTAGCGGGGACCGGGGGGGGGAGCTGTTTTTT. Translating it yields CASTASGDRGGELFF.

The CDR3 bases are TGTGCCACCAGCAGAGATCCGGGGACATTCCGTGGTGGCTACACCTTC. It specifies CATSRDPGTFRGGYTF. The chain links TRBV15 to TRBJ1-2; maybe TRBD1 (6 bases). The CDR3 has 16 amino acids. Germline loops: CDR1 LNHNV, CDR2 YYDKDF (reference sequence). V lost 0 bases, J lost 7 bases, and 18 bases lay in between.

This rearrangement joins TRBV27 to TRBJ2-7; D perhaps matches TRBD2 (6 bases). The CDR3 length is 13 residues. Germline V gene lookup returns CDR1 MNHEY and CDR2 SMNVEV (reference sequence). The ends were cut back, 6 bases at V and 1 base at J, with 10 bases in the middle. CDR3 amino acids: CASSPGLSYEQYF. The CDR3, as DNA: TGTGCCAGCAGCCCGGGACTTTCCTACGAGCAGTACTTC.

The rearrangement uses TRBV6-1 and TRBJ2-7; D is undetermined. Deletions cut 6 bases from V and 7 bases from J, with 22 bases between. The CDR3 is 15 amino acids. Germline V gene data show CDR1 as MNHNS and CDR2 as SASEGT. The CDR3 region is CASSRITNYLPEQYF. CDR3 DNA sequence: TGTGCCAGCAGCCGGATCACCAACTACTTGCCAGAGCAGTACTTC.

The chain carries TRBV5-1 and TRBJ2-3; TRBD1 is a possible D gene (6 bases). CDR1 and CDR2 (germline): SGHRS, YFSETQ. Trimming removed 4 bases from V and 0 bases from J, with 15 bases in between. This CDR3 comprises 16 residues. CDR3 bases: TGCGCCAGCAGCCAGGACGGACAGTTAAGCACAGATACGCAGTATTTT. Amino acids: CASSQDGQLSTDTQYF.

The rearrangement joins TRBV6-5 to TRBJ2-7; 8 nucleotides match TRBD2. The germline gives CDR1 MNHEY, CDR2 SVGAGI. V was clipped by 8 bases and J by 0 bases; unmatched bases: 9. The CDR3 has 15 residues. The CDR3 DNA is TGTGCCAGCGGGAGAGCGGGAGAAAACTCCTACGAGCAGTACTTC. Translated, it gives CASGRAGENSYEQYF.

The V and J genes are TRBV28 and TRBJ2-5; a possible D gene is TRBD2 (6 bases). The last part of the DNA fits TRBJ2-7 better; the J call may be wrong. The CDR3 totals 14 residues. Germline V lookup: CDR1 MDHEN, CDR2 SYDVKM. CDR3 loop: CASSLTGDRYEQYF. CDR3 sequence (DNA): TGTGCCAGCAGTCTTACGGGGGATCGGTACGAGCAGTACTTC.

A single count supports this clone. The V call is TRBV4-1, the J call TRBJ2-1, with TRBD2 matching 10 bases. From germline, CDR1 is MGHRA and CDR2 YSYEKL. The CDR3 has 15 amino acids. After removal of 1 base from V and 10 bases from J, the junction contained 7 bases not matched to a gene. The CDR3 is CASSQGLAGRPEQFF. In DNA, the CDR3 is TGCGCCAGCAGCCAAGGACTAGCGGGCCGCCCCGAGCAGTTCTTC.

The chain joins TRBV4-2 to TRBJ1-2; a possible D gene is TRBD1 (5 bases). V was trimmed by 0 bases and J by 2 bases, leaving 13 bases between them. Germline V lookup: CDR1 LGHNA, CDR2 YNFKEQ. The CDR3 runs to 16 residues. CDR3 sequence reads: CASSQDTKGINYGYTF. The CDR3 nucleotides are TGTGCCAGCAGCCAAGATACGAAGGGGATCAACTATGGCTACACCTTC.

About this clone: One junction end does not reproduce the germline sequence, and a read error may be involved. This chain connects TRBV5-1 to TRBJ2-6; 8 bases agree with TRBD1. Germline-derived CDR1 and CDR2 are SGHRS and YFSETQ. The CDR3 has 17 amino acids. The CDR3 loop is CASRLDRVVTGANVLTF. CDR3 DNA: TGCGCCAGCAGATTGGACAGGGTAGTAACTGGGGCCAACGTCCTGACTTTC.

The chain joins TRBV5-1 to TRBJ2-4, with a possible D match to TRBD1 (6 bases). V was clipped by 1 base and J by 7 bases, with 18 bases between them. CDR1 and CDR2 (germline): SGHRS, YFSETQ. The CDR3 has 16 amino acids. DNA of the CDR3: TGCGCCAGCAGCTTGAATATAGATACAGGGAAGAACATTCAGTACTTC. It codes for CASSLNIDTGKNIQYF.

This clone occurred a few times. The chain employs TRBV7-9 and TRBJ1-5; tentative D call: TRBD1 (5 bases). Trimming took off 10 bases at V and 3 bases at J, with 10 bases between the two ends. The CDR3 loop spans 12 amino acids. Germline-derived CDR1 and CDR2 are SEHNR and FQNEAQ (reference sequence). CDR3 protein: CATGQDNQPQHF. The CDR3, as DNA: TGTGCCACCGGACAAGACAATCAGCCCCAGCATTTT.

The V and J genes are TRBV19 and TRBJ2-1; 7 positions agree with TRBD1. V lost 4 bases to trimming and J lost 4 bases; unmatched junction nucleotides: 4. The CDR3 extends over 14 amino acids. From germline, CDR1 is LNHDA and CDR2 SQIVND (reference sequence). As DNA, the CDR3 is TGTGCCAGTAGTACCCGGGGACAGTACAATGAGCAGTTCTTC. This encodes CASSTRGQYNEQFF. Using reference TRBV19 and TRBJ2-1 for the parts outside the CDR3, the full variable domain is DGGITQSPKYLFRKEGQNVTLSCEQNLNHDAMYWYRQDPGQGLRLIYYSQIVNDFQKGDIAEGYSVSREKKESFPLTVTSAQKNPTAFYLCASSTRGQYNEQFFGPGTRLTVL.

The chain combines TRBV4-2 with TRBJ2-5; 14 bases are a match to TRBD2. Trimming removed 0 bases from V and 5 bases from J; junction bases left unmatched: 17. This CDR3 region has 21 residues. CDR1 LGHNA and CDR2 YNFKEQ come from the germline V gene. CDR3 nucleotide sequence: TGTGCCAGCAGCCAAGATCGGTTAGGACTAGCGGGGGGCCCTTCGGCTGAGACCCAGTACTTC. Amino acids: CASSQDRLGLAGGPSAETQYF.